Sequencing of this T cell receptor (beta chain) was carried out in a study of CD8 T cells in Susac syndrome. An amount of RNA that ranged from about 0.45 to 1 ug was reverse transcribed with random hexamers. One entry per CDR3 protein, called by TCRdb with MiXCR from the immunoSEQ multiplex PCR reads. The table has about 130,000 distinct CDR3 sequences, 90% to 95% seen once. This CDR3 is built from 12 residues. Trimming stripped 4 bases from V and 3 bases from J, with 7 bases between. The germline CDR1 and CDR2 sequences are MDHEN and SYDVKM. Sequenced sample: CD4+ T cells from PBMCs. The receptor was isolated from a human donor in good health. The chain uses TRBV28 and TRBJ2-7; TRBD2 might be the D (5 bases). The DNA of the CDR3 is TGTGCCAGCAGTTCTGCGGGCTACGAGCAGTACTTC. Translation gives CASSSAGYEQYF.